The 22 T cell receptor beta chains reported below all come from one sample, sequenced in a study of blood T cell repertoires in COVID-19. The table came from immunoSEQ multiplex PCR; TCRdb's copy has only in-frame clones and leaves some out. The data show a few hundred thousand clones, with around nine tenths seen just once and less than 0.95% held by the top ten. The specimen was peripheral blood. All receptors come from a woman aged 40 to 50 who had recovered from COVID-19.

V usage is TRBV14 and J usage is TRBJ2-7; D might be TRBD2 (5 bases). The germline gives CDR1 SGHDN, CDR2 FVKESK. V lost 1 base, J lost 5 bases, and 18 bases lay in between. This CDR3 contains 16 residues. The CDR3 sequence is CASSQAVPAEWHEQYF. The CDR3 region has the DNA TGTGCCAGCAGCCAAGCGGTTCCAGCGGAATGGCACGAGCAGTACTTC.

V and J are TRBV6-5 and TRBJ2-1, with D tentatively TRBD1 (5 bases). This CDR3 comprises 15 residues. Trimming took 7 bases from V and 0 from J, leaving 13 bases between them. Germline values: CDR1 MNHEY, CDR2 SVGAGI. The CDR3 here is CASTPVGVSYNEQFF. CDR3 DNA sequence: TGTGCCAGCACTCCGGTAGGGGTCTCCTACAATGAGCAGTTCTTC.

The rearrangement uses TRBV27 and TRBJ2-2, with 9 bases that match TRBD2. V lost 6 bases to trimming and J lost 3 bases; unmatched junction nucleotides: 14. CDR3 length: 18 amino acids. In germline, CDR1 is MNHEY, CDR2 SMNVEV (reference sequence). The CDR3 region has the DNA TGTGCCAGCAGCCCCCCCCTAGCCCTAGCGGGGTACACCGGGGAGCTGTTTTTT. Its protein is CASSPPLALAGYTGELFF.

This rearrangement joins TRBV2 to TRBJ1-5; D gene ambiguous. Trimming took 3 bases from V and 4 from J, leaving 7 bases between them. The CDR3 length is 13 residues. CDR1 is SNHLY, CDR2 FYNNEI, per germline. The CDR3 nucleotides read TGTGCCAGCAGTGAGACTCGGAATCAGCCCCAGCATTTT. Its protein product is CASSETRNQPQHF.

This clone has just a few counts. This chain links TRBV5-4 with TRBJ1-1; D is possibly TRBD1 (5 bases). This CDR3 has 13 amino acids. Trimming left V 5 bases short and J 3 bases short, with 11 bases between. Germline V gives CDR1 SGHNT, CDR2 YYREEE (reference sequence). The CDR3 DNA reads TGTGCCAGCAGTCTCCAGGGTGACACTGAAGCTTTCTTT. It specifies CASSLQGDTEAFF.

This clone was seen once. The V and J genes are TRBV18 and TRBJ2-2, with TRBD1 identical over 12 bases. Germline CDR1 is KGHSH and CDR2 is LQKENI. The V gene end was trimmed by 4 bases and the J gene end by 3 bases; junction bases not matched to a gene: 12. The CDR3 covers 19 residues. CDR3 nucleotides: TGTGCCAGCTCACTAACCGGGACAGGGGGCCCATTCCACACCGGGGAGCTGTTTTTT. It specifies CASSLTGTGGPFHTGELFF.

This chain connects TRBV15 to TRBJ1-4; D not certain. Trimming cost V 0 bases and J 0 bases, with 8 bases left between them. CDR1 is LNHNV, CDR2 YYDKDF, per germline (reference sequence). The CDR3 runs 16 residues. The CDR3: CATSRDPTTTNEKLFF. DNA of the CDR3: TGTGCCACCAGCAGAGACCCTACGACAACTAATGAAAAACTGTTTTTT.

The CDR3 sequence is CASSSGAANTEAFF. The CDR3 coding sequence is TGTGCCAGTAGTAGCGGGGCCGCCAACACTGAAGCTTTCTTT. The chain has TRBV19 and TRBJ1-1, with D possibly matching TRBD1 (5 bases). Germline values: CDR1 LNHDA, CDR2 SQIVND (reference sequence). Trimming pared 4 bases from V and 2 bases from J, leaving 11 bases between. This CDR3 is built from 14 residues.

The chain employs TRBV18 and TRBJ2-3; 9 positions match TRBD1. The trim removed 4 bases at V and 5 bases at J, leaving 4 bases unmatched. CDR1 and CDR2 (germline): KGHSH, LQKENI. CDR3 length equals 14 residues. The CDR3 DNA reads as TGTGCCAGCTCACAGGACAGGGGTAGAGATACGCAGTATTTT. It encodes CASSQDRGRDTQYF. Variable domain in full (rest from reference TRBV18 and TRBJ2-3): NAGVMQNPRHLVRRRGQEARLRCSPMKGHSHVYWYRQLPEEGLKFMVYLQKENIIDESGMPKERFSAEFPKEGPSILRIQQVVRGDSAAYFCASSQDRGRDTQYFGPGTRLTVL.

The chain carries TRBV28 and TRBJ1-6, with D hard to call. The CDR3 is 14 amino acids. Germline assignment: CDR1 MDHEN and CDR2 SYDVKM. Trimming stripped 6 bases from V and 10 bases from J, with 16 bases between. The CDR3 is CASRSVGRGSPLHF. The CDR3, as DNA: TGTGCCAGCAGGTCGGTTGGGAGAGGATCACCCCTCCACTTT. Combining the CDR3 with reference TRBV28 and TRBJ1-6 gives the whole variable domain DVKVTQSSRYLVKRTGEKVFLECVQDMDHENMFWYRQDPGLGLRLIYFSYDVKMKEKGDIPEGYSVSREKKERFSLILESASTNQTSMYLCASRSVGRGSPLHFGNGTRLTVT.

This sequence joins TRBV7-8 and TRBJ2-2; 7 nucleotides line up with TRBD2. This CDR3 has 14 amino acids. V trimming: 5 bases; J trimming: 5 bases; junction bases outside the gene matches: 5. Germline V gene sequence: CDR1 SGHVS, CDR2 FQNEAQ. The CDR3 spells CASSPGGGTGELFF. The DNA for the CDR3 is TGTGCCAGCAGCCCGGGAGGAGGGACCGGGGAGCTGTTTTTT.

This chain uses TRBV19 with TRBJ1-4; 9 positions match TRBD1. The germline CDR1 and CDR2 sequences are LNHDA and SQIVND (reference sequence). V shed 8 bases, J shed 7 bases, and the junction held 5 bases outside the gene matches. The CDR3 length is 13 residues. The CDR3 DNA reads as TGTGCCAGTCTTGGACAGGGGTTTGAAAAACTGTTTTTT. Encoded protein: CASLGQGFEKLFF.

The genes are TRBV27 and TRBJ1-5, with TRBD1 matching over 7 bases. The CDR3 has 14 amino acids. Germline CDR1 and CDR2: MNHEY and SMNVEV (reference sequence). The junction had 2 bases not matched to a gene; V was cut back by 0 bases and J by 6 bases. The chain's CDR3 is CASSLSPGGQPQHF. DNA of the CDR3: TGTGCCAGCAGTTTATCGCCAGGGGGTCAGCCCCAGCATTTT.

This clone was detected only once. V gene TRBV5-1 combines with J gene TRBJ1-4, with 11 positions matching TRBD1. The germline gives CDR1 SGHRS, CDR2 YFSETQ. This CDR3 spans 16 amino acids. The ends lost 4 bases at V and 3 bases at J; junction bases unmatched: 5. This CDR3 reads CASSLGTGGSNEKLFF. As DNA, the CDR3 is TGCGCCAGCAGCCTGGGGACAGGGGGGTCTAATGAAAAACTGTTTTTT.

The chain carries TRBV6-5 and TRBJ1-2, with 9 bases lining up with TRBD1. This CDR3 is 15 amino acids long. With V trimmed by 0 bases and J by 4 bases, 3 bases remained unmatched. CDR1 and CDR2 (germline): MNHEY, SVGAGI. The CDR3 here is CASSYSDRGTYGYTF. In nucleotides, the CDR3 is TGTGCCAGCAGTTACTCTGACAGGGGGACCTATGGCTACACCTTC.

The chain has TRBV30 and TRBJ1-4; 11 nucleotides match TRBD1. Trimming took 0 bases from V and 6 from J; bases not matched to a gene: 3. The CDR3 totals 15 residues. The germline CDR1 and CDR2 sequences are GTSNPN and SVGIG (reference sequence). The CDR3 region is CAWSVGQGVYEKLFF. The CDR3 bases are TGTGCCTGGAGTGTGGGACAGGGGGTCTATGAAAAACTGTTTTTT.

This clone came up many times. The rearrangement links TRBV11-3 to TRBJ2-5; 7 bases align to TRBD2. V shed 5 bases and J 5 bases; nucleotides not matched to a gene: 5. Germline V gives CDR1 SGHNT, CDR2 YENEEA. This CDR3 has 13 residues. The CDR3: CASSGGLEETQYF. As DNA, the CDR3 is TGTGCCAGCAGCGGCGGACTAGAGGAGACCCAGTACTTC.

This clone has more than one count but fewer than ten. The V and J genes are TRBV9 and TRBJ2-2, with D possibly TRBD1 on 5 matching bases. Germline V gives CDR1 SGDLS, CDR2 YYNGEE. Trimming shortened V by 0 bases and J by 5 bases, and 14 bases separated the two germline ends. The CDR3 covers 16 residues. The CDR3 sequence is CASSVAEQAGTGELFF. The CDR3 nucleotides read TGTGCCAGCAGCGTAGCTGAACAGGCCGGGACCGGGGAGCTGTTTTTT. The full variable domain, with the rest looked up from reference TRBV9 and TRBJ2-2, is DSGVTQTPKHLITATGQRVTLRCSPRSGDLSVYWYQQSLDQGLQFLIQYYNGEERAKGNILERFSAQQFPDLHSELNLSSLELGDSALYFCASSVAEQAGTGELFFGEGSRLTVL.

The CDR3 DNA follows: TGTGCCAGCAGCTTAGCGGCAGGGGGCGAGCCCCAGCATTTT. As protein: CASSLAAGGEPQHF. J is TRBJ1-5 and V is TRBV13, with 8 bases lining up with TRBD1. The length of the CDR3 is 14 residues. The germline V gene has CDR1 PRHDT and CDR2 FYEKMQ (reference sequence). Trimming took 1 base from V and 8 from J; bases not matched to a gene: 4.

V gene TRBV5-1 combines with J gene TRBJ2-3; 7 bases fit TRBD2. V lost 2 bases to trimming and J lost 1 base; unmatched junction nucleotides: 7. This CDR3 comprises 16 residues. Germline CDR1 reads SGHRS; CDR2 reads YFSETQ. This chain's CDR3 is CASSFRAGEGTDTQYF. In nucleotides, the CDR3 is TGCGCCAGCAGCTTTCGGGCGGGAGAAGGCACAGATACGCAGTATTTT.

This chain joins TRBV18 and TRBJ2-7, with D perhaps matching TRBD1 (6 bases). The V end was cut by 5 bases, the J end by 4 bases, with 15 bases between. Germline V gene sequence: CDR1 KGHSH, CDR2 LQKENI. The length of the CDR3 is 14 residues. CDR3 residues: CASSSTGHPYEQYF. The CDR3 region has the DNA TGTGCCAGCTCAAGCACAGGGCATCCATACGAGCAGTACTTC.

The rearrangement uses TRBV5-1 and TRBJ2-1, with 9 positions matching TRBD1. Germline V CDR1 and CDR2: SGHRS, YFSETQ. The CDR3 has 15 residues. V was pared by 4 bases and J by 7 bases, with 9 bases of the junction left unmatched. For the CDR3, the DNA is TGCGCCAGCAGCGCGCCGGGACAGGGTAGGAATGAGCAGTTCTTC. Translated, it gives CASSAPGQGRNEQFF.